A single sample is the source of the 10 T cell receptor beta chains below, sequenced in a study of blood T cell repertoires in COVID-19. Sequenced by immunoSEQ multiplex PCR; TCRdb stores in-frame clones only, minus some. In the table there are 55,000 to 65,000 clones, about 81% of which are singletons. The sample taken for sequencing was peripheral blood. Receptors originate from a man aged 55 to 70 with COVID-19, enrolled during active disease.

CDR3 nucleotide sequence: TGCGCCAGCAGCTTGGCTACAGGACAAGAGACCCAGTACTTC. It specifies CASSLATGQETQYF. The J gene is TRBJ2-5, the V gene TRBV5-1; perhaps TRBD1 as D (5 bases). The CDR3 covers 14 residues. V lost 0 bases to trimming and J lost 2 bases, with 8 bases between them. Germline V gene sequence: CDR1 SGHRS, CDR2 YFSETQ.

The V call is TRBV5-1, the J call TRBJ1-1; D gene ambiguous. CDR3 length: 15 residues. Germline V gene data show CDR1 as SGHRS and CDR2 as YFSETQ. Trimming left V 0 bases short and J 5 bases short, with 14 bases between. CDR3 sequence: CASSLASGGGTEAFF. In DNA, the CDR3 is TGCGCCAGCAGCTTGGCGTCCGGAGGTGGGACTGAAGCTTTCTTT.

This clone has only a few counts. The chain employs TRBV14 and TRBJ1-3; TRBD1 aligns across 8 bases. The V gene end was trimmed by 4 bases and the J gene end by 2 bases; junction bases not matched to a gene: 1. This CDR3 contains 14 residues. The germline CDR1 and CDR2 sequences are SGHDN and FVKESK. CDR3 DNA: TGTGCCAGCAGCCGACAGGGGACTGGAAACACCATATATTTT. Its translation is CASSRQGTGNTIYF.

A single count supports this clone. The J gene is TRBJ2-5, the V gene TRBV11-2; tentatively, D is TRBD1 (6 bases). The CDR3 runs to 15 residues. The germline V gene encodes CDR1 SGHAT and CDR2 FQNNGV. The V and J ends lost 4 bases and 5 bases respectively, with 17 bases between them. The chain's CDR3 is CASSSKNRDWETQYF. In DNA form, the CDR3 reads TGTGCCAGCAGCTCGAAAAACAGGGATTGGGAGACCCAGTACTTC.

The chain joins TRBV19 to TRBJ1-4; 7 nucleotides agree with TRBD1. The CDR3 length is 14 residues. CDR1 LNHDA and CDR2 SQIVND come from the germline V gene (reference sequence). Trimming cost V 6 bases and J 7 bases; bases outside gene matches: 8. Written as DNA, the CDR3 is TGTGCCAGTAGCTACAGGGGTGGCGGTGAAAAACTGTTTTTT. Translated: CASSYRGGGEKLFF.

The chain uses TRBV10-3 and TRBJ1-2; D gene uncertain. Germline lookup yields CDR1 ENHRY and CDR2 SYGVKD. The CDR3 consists of 16 residues. V lost 3 bases and J lost 0, with 14 bases in between. CDR3 DNA sequence: TGTGCCATCAGTGATCCTCTGGGAGCGGCTAACTATGGCTACACCTTC. This encodes CAISDPLGAANYGYTF.

The V gene is TRBV5-1, the J gene TRBJ2-1; 8 nucleotides agree with TRBD1. Per the germline V gene, CDR1 is SGHRS and CDR2 is YFSETQ. This CDR3 contains 13 residues. V shed 4 bases and J 5 bases; nucleotides not matched to a gene: 2. CDR3 loop: CASSLDRDNEQFF. Written as DNA, the CDR3 is TGCGCCAGCAGCCTGGACAGGGACAATGAGCAGTTCTTC.

This clone was detected many times. The gene calls are TRBV4-3 and TRBJ2-7, with a weak D call TRBD1 (6 bases). V dropped 1 base and J dropped 2 bases, with 9 bases sitting between them. The CDR3 length is 14 residues. Germline V lookup: CDR1 LGHNA, CDR2 YSLEER. CDR3 protein: CASSQGQGTYEQYF. The CDR3 nucleotides are TGCGCCAGCAGCCAAGGGCAGGGGACCTACGAGCAGTACTTC.

The chain recombines TRBV5-4 with TRBJ1-1, with TRBD1 matching over 11 bases. V dropped 4 bases and J dropped 0; count of bases not matched to a gene: 8. The V gene's germline CDR1 is SGHNT and CDR2 YYREEE (reference sequence). The CDR3 consists of 17 residues. In DNA form, the CDR3 reads TGTGCCAGCAGCGGTACCGGGACAGGGGGTTTGAACACTGAAGCTTTCTTT. Residues: CASSGTGTGGLNTEAFF.

J is TRBJ2-2 and V is TRBV5-5, with 12 bases fitting TRBD2. Looked up from germline, CDR1 is SGHKS and CDR2 is YYEKEE (reference sequence). This CDR3 spans 18 amino acids. Losses at the gene ends were 0 bases for V and 5 bases for J; bases not matched to a gene: 8. Here the CDR3 reads CASSLALAGGMGTGELFF. CDR3 sequence (DNA): TGTGCCAGCAGCTTGGCACTAGCGGGGGGCATGGGAACCGGGGAGCTGTTTTTT.